This is a list of T cell receptor beta chains from one sample in a study of T-cell reconstitution after alpha-beta-depleted transplantation in children. TCRdb reprocessed the PCR reads via MiXCR and lists one record per CDR3 protein. The sample consists of 300,000 to 400,000 distinct CDR3 sequences, roughly 25% of them appearing once. Material: PBMCs, mostly from graft donor cells, obtained 180 days after TCRalphabeta/CD19-depleted stem cell transplant. These receptors all stem from a male patient younger than 18 who had a stem cell transplant for acute lymphoblastic leukemia, so the T cells may come from the graft donor. Both conserved end residues are part of each CDR3. A D gene is named only where the DNA matches it firmly. Clone size, where shown, is once, few, many, or a class for clones that have expanded.

clone size	D gene	V gene	J gene	CDR3 DNA	CDR3 protein
-	TRBD2	TRBV7-9	TRBJ2-1	TGTGCCAGCAGCTTTCTCTTAGCGGGGTCCTACAATGAGCAGTTCTTC	CASSFLLAGSYNEQFF
few	-	TRBV7-3	TRBJ2-2	TGTGCCAGCAGCTCGTCCCCCCTGGGTAGCGGTACCGGGGAGCTGTTTTTT	CASSSSPLGSGTGELFF
-	-	TRBV7-2	TRBJ2-2	TGTGCCAGCAGCTTACGAACGGCCCACGCCGGGGAGCTGTTTTTT	CASSLRTAHAGELFF
-	TRBD1	TRBV28	TRBJ1-1	TGTGCCAGCAGTCTCCCTCGACAGGGCCCACAGACTGAAGCTTTCTTT	CASSLPRQGPQTEAFF
-	TRBD2	TRBV29-1	TRBJ2-7	TGCAGCGTGGAACCCACTAGCGGGAGCTCCTACGAGCAGTACTTC	CSVEPTSGSSYEQYF
few	-	TRBV7-3	TRBJ2-7	TGTGCCAGCAGCCTATTACCGAGCTCCTACGAGCAGTACTTC	CASSLLPSSYEQYF
few	-	TRBV20-1	TRBJ2-7	TGCAGTGCTAGAGATCGTTTCGCCTACGAGCAGTACTTC	CSARDRFAYEQYF
-	TRBD1	TRBV6-1	TRBJ1-1	TGTGCCAGCAGTGAAGTACCGACAGGGGGGTACACTGAAGCTTTCTTT	CASSEVPTGGYTEAFF
-	-	TRBV7-9	TRBJ2-1	TGTGCCAGCAGCTTAAGTGGGTTCCCCTACAATGAGCAGTTCTTC	CASSLSGFPYNEQFF
-	-	TRBV29-1	TRBJ2-1	TGCAGCGTTTGGCGGTCGGGCCAGAGCTCCTACAATGAGCAGTTCTTC	CSVWRSGQSSYNEQFF
few	TRBD1	TRBV5-5	TRBJ1-1	TGTGCCAGCAGCAAACACAGGGGCATGAACACTGAAGCTTTCTTT	CASSKHRGMNTEAFF
few	TRBD2	TRBV24-1	TRBJ2-1	TGTGCCACCAGTGACCCAGGGACTAGCGGGACGAACTACAATGAGCAGTTCTTC	CATSDPGTSGTNYNEQFF
-	-	TRBV20-1	TRBJ2-3	TGCAGTGCTAGAACTCAATTAAGACTAACTAGCACAGATACGCAGTATTTT	CSARTQLRLTSTDTQYF
-	TRBD2	TRBV27	TRBJ2-3	TGTGCCAGCAGTTTAAGCCTAGCGGGATTACGAGCGGAAACGCAGTATTTT	CASSLSLAGLRAETQYF
-	-	TRBV9	TRBJ2-5	TGTGCCAGCAGCGTAGAGGCCAGGGGGCGGGAGGCCCAGTACTTC	CASSVEARGREAQYF
-	TRBD2	TRBV10-3	TRBJ2-3	TGTGCCATCAGTACATTAGCGGGAGCGGCGGATACGCAGTATTTT	CAISTLAGAADTQYF
few	TRBD1	TRBV29-1	TRBJ2-7	TGCAGCGTTGAACTGGGGGTGGCAGGGGGATCCTACGAGCAGTACTTC	CSVELGVAGGSYEQYF
-	-	TRBV12-3/TRBV12-4	TRBJ1-5	TGTGCCATCAGTCTCGAAGTAGTTAGGGGCAGGATGGGGCAGCCCCAGCATTTT	CAISLEVVRGRMGQPQHF
-	-	TRBV7-6	TRBJ2-1	TGTGCCAGCAGCTTAAGTGGAGGGCGGGCCTACAATGAGCAGTTCTTC	CASSLSGGRAYNEQFF
few	TRBD1	TRBV7-9	TRBJ1-3	TGTGCCAGCAGCCCGGACAGGGTGACAGGAAACACCATATATTTT	CASSPDRVTGNTIYF
-	TRBD1	TRBV20-1	TRBJ2-7	TGCAGTGCCAGGGGGCGACAGCCTTGGGAGCAGTACTTC	CSARGRQPWEQYF
-	-	TRBV7-6	TRBJ2-1	TGTGCCAGCAGCTTAGCGGATAGAGACCATGAGCAGTTCTTC	CASSLADRDHEQFF
few	-	TRBV7-9	TRBJ2-2	TGTGCCAGCAGCTTACTGGGGCGCGGCACGAACACCGGGGAGCTGTTTTTT	CASSLLGRGTNTGELFF
-	-	TRBV20-1	TRBJ1-5	TGCAGTGCCTCGCGGGGTAGCAATCAGCCCCAGCATTTT	CSASRGSNQPQHF
few	-	TRBV7-9	TRBJ2-5	TGTGCCAGCAGCTATGGTAGGGGAGAGACCCAGTACTTC	CASSYGRGETQYF
-	-	TRBV4-1	TRBJ1-2	TGCGCCAGCAGCCAAATAGTGGGAGTCTATGGCTACACCTTC	CASSQIVGVYGYTF
-	-	TRBV9	TRBJ2-3	TGTGCCAGCAGCGCGACTAGTTATACGCAGTATTTT	CASSATSYTQYF
-	TRBD1	TRBV27	TRBJ2-4	TGTGCCAGCAGTTACTCGGGACAGGCAAAAAACATTCAGTACTTC	CASSYSGQAKNIQYF
-	-	TRBV6-5	TRBJ1-1	TGTGCCAGCAGTTACCCTGGCACAGTTGAAGCTTTCTTT	CASSYPGTVEAFF
-	-	TRBV9	TRBJ2-7	TGTGCCAGCAGCCCAGATAGCGGCAGCTCCTACGAGCAGTACTTC	CASSPDSGSSYEQYF
many	-	TRBV25-1	TRBJ2-3	TGTGCCAGCAGTCTCTTCTATCCGGGGCTCGGCACAGATACGCAGTATTTT	CASSLFYPGLGTDTQYF
-	TRBD1	TRBV6-1	TRBJ2-3	TGTGCCAGCAGTGTCTCAGGGGGCGATACGCAGTATTTT	CASSVSGGDTQYF
-	TRBD2	TRBV7-2	TRBJ2-5	TGTGCCAGCAGCTTGTTCCGACAGCGGGGACAAGAGACCCAGTACTTC	CASSLFRQRGQETQYF
-	-	TRBV10-3	TRBJ2-1	TGTGCCATCAGTGAGTTGGGGCCGACCTACAATGAGCAGTTCTTC	CAISELGPTYNEQFF
-	-	TRBV7-9	TRBJ2-7	TGTGCCAGCAGCTCCCCGTGGGACGAGCAGTACTTC	CASSSPWDEQYF
-	-	TRBV4-1	TRBJ2-2	TGCGCCAGCAAAGACCAGGGGAACACCGGGGAGCTGTTTTTT	CASKDQGNTGELFF
-	TRBD2	TRBV20-1	TRBJ2-3	TGCAGTGCTAGAGGGAGGAAGCGGGAGAGGGCAGATACGCAGTATTTT	CSARGRKRERADTQYF
few	TRBD1	TRBV10-1	TRBJ2-1	TGCGCCAGCAGTGACCACCGACAGGGCGGCAATGAGCAGTTCTTC	CASSDHRQGGNEQFF
few	-	TRBV5-5	TRBJ1-2	TGTGCCAGCAGCTTTAGACGGGAGCTGTATGGCTACACCTTC	CASSFRRELYGYTF
-	-	TRBV20-1	TRBJ2-3	TGCAGTGCCACCCTGGTCAGCACTAACACAGATACGCAGTATTTT	CSATLVSTNTDTQYF
few	-	TRBV4-1	TRBJ2-7	TGCGCCAGCAGCCAAGACCGCGAGCAGTACTTC	CASSQDREQYF
few	TRBD2	TRBV5-1	TRBJ2-4	TGCGCCAGCAGCTTGGTAGCGGGAGGGGACATTCAGTACTTC	CASSLVAGGDIQYF